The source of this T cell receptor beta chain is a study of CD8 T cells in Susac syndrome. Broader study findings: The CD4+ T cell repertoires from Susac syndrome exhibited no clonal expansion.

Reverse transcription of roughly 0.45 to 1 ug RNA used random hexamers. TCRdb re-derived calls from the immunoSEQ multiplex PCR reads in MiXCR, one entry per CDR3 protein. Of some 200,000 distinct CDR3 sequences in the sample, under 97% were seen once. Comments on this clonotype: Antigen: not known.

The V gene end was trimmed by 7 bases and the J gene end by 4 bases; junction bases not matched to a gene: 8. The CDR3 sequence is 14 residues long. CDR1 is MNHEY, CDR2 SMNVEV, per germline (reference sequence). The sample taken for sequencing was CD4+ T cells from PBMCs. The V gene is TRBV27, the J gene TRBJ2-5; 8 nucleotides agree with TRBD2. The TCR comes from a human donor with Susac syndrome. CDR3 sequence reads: CASTPAGGGETQYF. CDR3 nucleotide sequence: TGTGCCAGCACCCCGGCCGGGGGGGGAGAGACCCAGTACTTC.